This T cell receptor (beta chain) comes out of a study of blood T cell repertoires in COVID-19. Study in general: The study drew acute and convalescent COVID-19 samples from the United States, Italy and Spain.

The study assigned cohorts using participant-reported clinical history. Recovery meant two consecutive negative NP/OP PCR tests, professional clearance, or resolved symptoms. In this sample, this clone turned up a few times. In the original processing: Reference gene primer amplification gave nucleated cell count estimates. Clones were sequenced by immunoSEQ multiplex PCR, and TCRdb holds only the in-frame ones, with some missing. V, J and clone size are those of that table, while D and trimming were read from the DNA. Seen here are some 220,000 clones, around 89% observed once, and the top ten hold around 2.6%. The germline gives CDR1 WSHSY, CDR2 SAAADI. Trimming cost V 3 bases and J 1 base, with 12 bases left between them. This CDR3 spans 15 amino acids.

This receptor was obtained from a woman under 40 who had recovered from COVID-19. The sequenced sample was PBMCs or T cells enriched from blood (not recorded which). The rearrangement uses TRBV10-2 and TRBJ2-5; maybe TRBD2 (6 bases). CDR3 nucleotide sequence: TGCGCCAGCAGTGAAGGAGGGGCAGGCCAAGAGACCCAGTACTTC. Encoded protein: CASSEGGAGQETQYF.